These 31 T cell receptor beta chains were all obtained from the same sample, sequenced in a study of graft-versus-host responses after intestinal transplantation. Sequencing was performed with immunoSEQ multiplex PCR; in TCRdb, only in-frame clones are kept and a portion is missing. The sample gives some 44,000 clones, approximately 95% of which show up once; 1.5% to 2% is in the top ten. The specimen was PBMCs, collected about 350 days after intestinal transplant. These receptors all stem from a human patient who received an intestinal transplant, so some T cells may come from the graft donor.

The chain has TRBV5-4 and TRBJ2-1; 8 bases map to TRBD2. Trimming removed 2 bases from V and 4 bases from J; junction bases left unmatched: 5. This CDR3 is 15 amino acids long. The germline CDR1 and CDR2 sequences are SGHNT and YYREEE (reference sequence). This chain's CDR3 is CASSFQRGGYNEQFF. The DNA for the CDR3 is TGTGCCAGCAGCTTTCAACGGGGGGGTTACAATGAGCAGTTCTTC.

The genes are TRBV18 and TRBJ1-3; D possibly corresponds to TRBD1 (6 bases). Deletions cut 3 bases from V and 1 base from J, with 13 bases between. The germline V gene encodes CDR1 KGHSH and CDR2 LQKENI. This CDR3 spans 16 amino acids. The CDR3 loop reads CASSPNSGASGNTIYF. The CDR3, as DNA: TGTGCCAGCTCACCCAACTCAGGGGCATCTGGAAACACCATATATTTT.

This sequence joins TRBV18 and TRBJ2-5, with D possibly matching TRBD1 (6 bases). The J call may be faulty, since TRBJ2-7 better matches the DNA end. The CDR3 length is 13 residues. Germline CDR1 reads KGHSH; CDR2 reads LQKENI. This chain's CDR3 is CASSTGHRDEQYF. The CDR3 DNA follows: TGTGCCAGCTCTACGGGTCACAGGGACGAGCAGTACTTC.

This clone appeared a few times. This sequence joins TRBV4-1 and TRBJ2-3; no clear D gene. CDR1 and CDR2 from the germline V gene are MGHRA and YSYEKL. The CDR3 is made up of 16 amino acids. Between the trimmed V and J ends, which lost 1 base and 4 bases, there was a span of 15 bases. The CDR3 region is CASSQGHGSLADTQYF. The CDR3 region has the DNA TGCGCCAGCAGCCAAGGCCATGGATCACTGGCAGATACGCAGTATTTT.

The chain has TRBV12-5 and TRBJ2-1; D is unresolved. The V gene lost 3 bases and the J gene lost 0 bases, with 3 bases spanning the gap. This CDR3 comprises 13 residues. Germline CDR1 reads LGHNT; CDR2 reads FRNRAP. This CDR3 is CASGFSSYNEQFF. CDR3 sequence (DNA): TGTGCTAGTGGTTTTAGCTCCTACAATGAGCAGTTCTTC.

This CDR3 is CASRVSEETQYF. The CDR3 nucleotides read TGCGCCAGCCGAGTATCAGAAGAGACCCAGTACTTC. The chain couples TRBV5-1 to TRBJ2-5; D call uncertain. The germline V gene has CDR1 SGHRS and CDR2 YFSETQ. V gave up 7 bases and J gave up 3 bases, with 10 bases separating them. The CDR3 length is 12 residues.

CDR3 residues: CASSPRDSRFRTEAFF. The CDR3 DNA reads TGTGCCAGCAGCCCTCGGGACAGCAGGTTTAGGACTGAAGCTTTCTTT. The V gene is TRBV7-9, the J gene TRBJ1-1, with 7 bases fitting TRBD1. The germline gives CDR1 SEHNR, CDR2 FQNEAQ (reference sequence). With V trimmed by 5 bases and J by 5 bases, 14 bases remained unmatched. This CDR3 is built from 16 residues.

This clone was seen only once. CDR3 protein: CASSKLQGAGGYTF. CDR3 coding DNA: TGTGCCAGCAGTAAATTACAGGGGGCGGGTGGCTACACCTTC. The rearrangement uses TRBV6-5 and TRBJ1-2, with 9 positions matching TRBD1. The CDR3 runs to 14 residues. With V trimmed by 5 bases and J by 7 bases, 8 bases remained unmatched. Germline V gene sequence: CDR1 MNHEY, CDR2 SVGAGI.

This clone was recorded once. The DNA of the CDR3 is TGTGCCAGCTCACCACCTAAAGCTGCTGTCGCCGGGGAGCTGTTTTTT. Its translation is CASSPPKAAVAGELFF. The rearrangement joins TRBV18 to TRBJ2-2; D is unclear. V lost 0 bases and J lost 6, with 14 bases in between. The CDR3 totals 16 residues. Per germline, CDR1 KGHSH and CDR2 LQKENI.

The V gene is TRBV9, the J gene TRBJ2-5; 10 bases fit TRBD2. Germline V CDR1 and CDR2: SGDLS, YYNGEE. This CDR3 is 20 amino acids long. V shed 0 bases, J shed 0 bases, and the junction held 14 bases outside the gene matches. The CDR3 spells CASSVDPLAGVRWDQETQYF. CDR3 bases: TGTGCCAGCAGCGTAGATCCTCTAGCGGGAGTAAGGTGGGACCAAGAGACCCAGTACTTC.

J is TRBJ2-5 and V is TRBV6-6; perhaps TRBD1 as D (6 bases). Germline CDR1 is MNHNY and CDR2 is SVGAGI (reference sequence). The length of the CDR3 is 14 residues. The ends were cut back, 6 bases at V and 0 bases at J, with 11 bases in the middle. CDR3 nucleotides: TGTGCCAGCAGCTCCGACAGGTACCAAGAGACCCAGTACTTC. Its translation is CASSSDRYQETQYF.

The V call is TRBV10-3, the J call TRBJ2-7, with 11 bases that match TRBD2. The CDR3 totals 14 residues. Germline loops: CDR1 ENHRY, CDR2 SYGVKD. Trimming at V came to 8 bases and at J to 5 bases, leaving 8 bases not matched to a gene. The CDR3 bases are TGTGCCATCGAGGCTAGCGGGAGGCCCAACGAGCAGTACTTC. It specifies CAIEASGRPNEQYF.

The V gene is TRBV18, the J gene TRBJ2-7, with D uncertain. Germline CDR1 KGHSH, CDR2 LQKENI. Trimming stripped 5 bases from V and 0 bases from J, with 5 bases between. CDR3 size: 12 residues. The DNA for the CDR3 is TGTGCCAGCTCAGCTGCCTCCTACGAGCAGTACTTC. It specifies CASSAASYEQYF.

The J gene is TRBJ2-5, the V gene TRBV29-1; TRBD2 agrees at 8 bases. Germline lookup yields CDR1 SQVTM and CDR2 ANQGSEA. The CDR3 is made up of 14 amino acids. J was trimmed by 5 bases and V by 6 bases; bases with no gene match: 11. This CDR3 is CSVGIAGIGETQYF. In nucleotides, the CDR3 is TGCAGCGTGGGAATAGCGGGAATAGGGGAGACCCAGTACTTC.

The chain links TRBV5-6 to TRBJ1-2; D is ambiguous. The ends were cut back, 1 base at V and 0 bases at J, with 4 bases in the middle. CDR3 length: 13 amino acids. Germline CDR1 SGHDT, CDR2 YYEEEE. The CDR3 spells CASSLNANYGYTF. The CDR3, as DNA: TGTGCCAGCAGCTTGAACGCTAACTATGGCTACACCTTC.

Remarks on this clone: The junction and the germline gene differ at one end; a read error may be behind it. The chain employs TRBV30 and TRBJ2-3, with TRBD2 as a possible D gene (5 bases). CDR1 is GTSNPN and CDR2 is SVGIG in the germline V gene (reference sequence). The CDR3 totals 12 residues. The chain's CDR3 is CAGSLGTDTQYF. The CDR3 nucleotides read TGTGCCGGGAGTTTGGGCACAGATACGCAGTATTTT. Complete variable domain (other parts from reference TRBV30 and TRBJ2-3): SQTIHQWPATLVQPVGSPLSLECTVEGTSNPNLYWYRQAAGRGLQLLFYSVGIGQISSEVPQNLSASRPQDRQFILSSKKLLLSDSGFYLCAGSLGTDTQYFGPGTRLTVL.

This clone was recorded once. One end of the junction does not line up with germline, which may come from a read error. The V and J genes are TRBV2 and TRBJ2-7; perhaps TRBD1 as D (7 bases). CDR3 length: 12 amino acids. Germline-derived CDR1 and CDR2 are SNHLY and FYNNEI. For the CDR3, the DNA is TGTGCCAGCAGTGAAGGCCGGGGGACAGAAGTCTTC. This sequence encodes CASSEGRGTEVF. The whole variable domain, filled in from reference TRBV2 and TRBJ2-7, reads EPEVTQTPSHQVTQMGQEVILRCVPISNHLYFYWYRQILGQKVEFLVSFYNNEISEKSEIFDDQFSVERPDGSNFTLKIRSTKLEDSAMYFCASSEGRGTEVFGPGTRLTVT.

V is TRBV25-1 and J is TRBJ1-5, with D hard to call. The CDR3 consists of 13 residues. The ends were cut back, 3 bases at V and 4 bases at J, with 7 bases in the middle. Germline values: CDR1 MGHDK, CDR2 SYGVNS. The CDR3 region has the DNA TGTGCCAGCAGTGAGGGCAGTAATCAGCCCCAGCATTTT. Amino acid sequence: CASSEGSNQPQHF.

This sequence joins TRBV9 and TRBJ2-7; 7 nucleotides match TRBD2. Trimming cost V 4 bases and J 2 bases; bases outside gene matches: 6. CDR3 size: 14 residues. Germline CDR1 SGDLS, CDR2 YYNGEE. The CDR3 loop reads CASSTTSVPYEQYF. The CDR3 nucleotides read TGTGCCAGCAGCACAACTAGCGTACCCTACGAGCAGTACTTC.

The chain joins TRBV28 to TRBJ2-5; 9 positions agree with TRBD1. Gene TRBJ2-7 matches the end of the DNA better, so the J call may be wrong. The CDR3 totals 16 residues. From germline, CDR1 is MDHEN and CDR2 SYDVKM. CDR3 amino acids: CASRPHTGGWSYEQYF. Here the CDR3 DNA reads TGTGCCAGCAGACCTCACACAGGGGGCTGGTCCTACGAGCAGTACTTC.

This clone was seen just once. The chain recombines TRBV11-2 with TRBJ2-7, with 7 bases that match TRBD1. J lost 2 bases, V lost 7 bases, and 8 bases had no gene match. The CDR3 has 14 residues. Germline V lookup: CDR1 SGHAT, CDR2 FQNNGV. The CDR3: CASTLSGTAYEQYF. The CDR3 nucleotides read TGTGCCAGCACCTTGTCCGGGACAGCCTACGAGCAGTACTTC.

This chain uses TRBV2 with TRBJ1-5; possible D gene TRBD1, 5 bases. The CDR3 spans 13 residues. Germline V gives CDR1 SNHLY, CDR2 FYNNEI. Trimming shortened V by 1 base and J by 4 bases, and 5 bases separated the two germline ends. CDR3 nucleotide sequence: TGTGCCAGCAGTGAAGGGGGGAATCAGCCCCAGCATTTT. It translates to CASSEGGNQPQHF.

The chain joins TRBV11-3 to TRBJ2-3; D gene unclear. The CDR3 is made up of 13 amino acids. V was trimmed by 5 bases and J by 5 bases, leaving 11 bases between them. CDR1 SGHNT and CDR2 YENEEA come from the germline V gene. Here the CDR3 DNA reads TGTGCCAGCAGCCCCACAGCTGGAGATACGCAGTATTTT. Translated: CASSPTAGDTQYF.

The rearrangement links TRBV4-1 to TRBJ1-5; no reliable D call. V was shortened by 4 bases and J by 6 bases, with 10 bases between the two germline ends. Germline assignment: CDR1 MGHRA and CDR2 YSYEKL. CDR3 length: 13 amino acids. The CDR3 DNA follows: TGCGCCAGCAGCCCGAGGGAGGGTCAGCCCCAGCATTTT. As protein: CASSPREGQPQHF.

The chain links TRBV5-1 to TRBJ2-3; D gene uncertain. Trimming cost V 4 bases and J 7 bases, with 10 bases left between them. The CDR3 contains 12 residues. CDR1 SGHRS and CDR2 YFSETQ come from the germline V gene. The CDR3 region is CASSPLRNTQYF. The CDR3 coding sequence is TGCGCCAGCAGCCCCCTTCGGAATACGCAGTATTTT.

The genes are TRBV9 and TRBJ2-3; D may be TRBD2 (6 bases). Trimming removed 0 bases from V and 4 bases from J, with 9 bases in between. Looked up from germline, CDR1 is SGDLS and CDR2 is YYNGEE. The CDR3 consists of 14 residues. The DNA for the CDR3 is TGTGCCAGCAGCGTAGCGGGAGTAGCAGATACGCAGTATTTT. Amino acid sequence: CASSVAGVADTQYF.

The chain recombines TRBV27 with TRBJ1-1; D is uncertain. The CDR3 spans 15 residues. CDR1 MNHEY and CDR2 SMNVEV come from the germline V gene (reference sequence). Trimming left V 8 bases short and J 2 bases short, with 18 bases between. Here the CDR3 reads CASGNAGGSNTEAFF. The CDR3 DNA is TGTGCCAGCGGTAACGCCGGTGGCAGTAACACTGAAGCTTTCTTT.

The chain recombines TRBV28 with TRBJ2-1, with 8 bases fitting TRBD1. CDR3 length equals 18 residues. The V gene's germline CDR1 is MDHEN and CDR2 SYDVKM. Trimming cost V 3 bases and J 6 bases; bases outside gene matches: 16. For the CDR3, the DNA is TGTGCCAGCAGTTTTTACAAGCCCCCCGGGACAGGAGGCAATGAGCAGTTCTTC. Its translation is CASSFYKPPGTGGNEQFF.

Note on this clone: Mismatch with germline at one junction end may stem from a read error. The chain is built from TRBV13 and TRBJ2-7; 7 bases agree with TRBD2. Germline-derived CDR1 and CDR2 are PRHDT and FYEKMQ (reference sequence). CDR3 length: 13 amino acids. This CDR3 is CASSMRLAEGVNF. The DNA for the CDR3 is TGTGCCAGCAGCATGCGTCTAGCGGAAGGCGTCAACTTC.

The rearrangement joins TRBV28 to TRBJ2-7, with 9 bases matching TRBD2. The germline V gene has CDR1 MDHEN and CDR2 SYDVKM. V dropped 6 bases and J dropped 0; count of bases not matched to a gene: 3. This CDR3 region has 14 residues. In DNA, the CDR3 is TGTGCCAGCAGAGATAGCGGGAGCTCCTACGAGCAGTACTTC. Its translation: CASRDSGSSYEQYF.

The rearrangement links TRBV18 to TRBJ1-2, with 8 bases aligning to TRBD1. This CDR3 has 16 amino acids. J was trimmed by 4 bases and V by 5 bases; bases with no gene match: 12. Germline CDR1 reads KGHSH; CDR2 reads LQKENI. The CDR3 region is CASSSGGGLVGYGYTF. DNA of the CDR3: TGTGCCAGCTCATCAGGGGGCGGCCTTGTGGGCTATGGCTACACCTTC.